The T cell receptor beta chain described here comes from a study of OX40 agonist ivuxolimab in advanced cancers. Regarding the study in general: Ivuxolimab was an agonistic, fully human IgG2 monoclonal antibody directed against OX40 (CD134), a costimulatory receptor. Intravenous ivuxolimab was administered to patients every 2 weeks at six dose levels: 0.01, 0.1, 0.3, 1.5, 3 and 10 mg/kg. Among the 52 dose-escalation patients, approximately 20 had hepatocellular carcinoma, around 15 melanoma, 9 renal cell carcinoma and 9 head and neck cancer. The dose-escalation cohort was 82.7% male with a mean age of approximately 60 years, ranging from roughly 20 to 80. Patients were allowed to have had prior anti-PD-1, anti-PD-L1 or anti-CTLA-4 therapy, and 40% of the dose-escalation patients had been treated with checkpoint inhibitors. Partial responses were achieved by three dose-escalation patients, of whom one had hepatocellular carcinoma and two had cutaneous melanoma. Peripheral TCRbeta sequencing was intended to test whether TCR sequence diversity was altered and clonal T-cell expansion was caused by ivuxolimab. The monotherapy dose-escalation portion (N = 52 patients) of the phase I ivuxolimab trial is reported in the paper. What the work shows at the level of the full study, not this receptor alone: The antigen specificity of the clonally expanded peripheral T cells was not determined. In partial responders in the 0.1-3.0 mg/kg groups, normalized peripheral clonal expansion was found to be among the lowest, especially among CD8+ T cells. Clonal expansion of both CD4+ and CD8+ blood T cells was observed from baseline to week 6 at doses 0.1 to 3.0 mg/kg. Low levels of normalized T-cell clonal expansion were also seen in some patients who did not respond. After ivuxolimab, more expanded clones were found on average in CD8+ T cells than in CD4+ T cells.

Patients with a history of autoimmune disease or receiving systemic immunosuppression were excluded from the trial. In every dose cohort, peripheral blood was drawn for TCR sequencing at baseline, cycle 4 day 1, and cycle 7 day 1. The samples were taken from a phase I, first-in-human, multicenter, open-label dose-escalation trial of ivuxolimab. Adults with locally advanced or metastatic head and neck squamous cell, hepatocellular, melanoma or renal cell carcinoma were enrolled in the trial. Before TCR sequencing, CD4+ T cells and CD8+ T cells from peripheral blood were sorted into separate populations. This clone was found many times. This receptor's antigen is unknown. Base qualities were left out, and no much larger clone turns up one base away. The CDR3 has 13 amino acids, counting the end cysteine and phenylalanine. Just CDR3 DNA is preserved here, 39 bases in frame from base 1. The germline V gene (reference sequence) supplies CDR1 SEHNR and CDR2 FQNEAQ. The V and J ends are trimmed by 5 bases and 2 bases, leaving 9 bases between them.

Genomic DNA was isolated from the sorted cells so that the TCRbeta CDR3 region could be sequenced. TCRbeta CDR3 regions were sequenced using the immunoSEQ Assay. In its TCRdb copy, this immuneACCESS table keeps in-frame sequences only and misses some clones. Where compared with another copy, unresolved V genes explain less than half of these, and the others have no known cause. Recorded for this sample are about 68,000 clones; about 79% of them occurred a single time. The top ten constitute 1.6% of the sample. The V and J segments used are TRBV7-9 and TRBJ1-2; matching of 6 bases hints at TRBD1 as the D gene. This specimen was CD4+ or CD8+ T cells sorted from blood, taken in a trial of the OX40 agonist ivuxolimab. The clonotype was recovered from an adult with an advanced solid tumor such as melanoma, head and neck, liver or kidney cancer. The DNA is as follows: TGTGCCAGCAGCCGAGGACAGAACTATGGCTACACCTTC. Translated, it gives CASSRGQNYGYTF.